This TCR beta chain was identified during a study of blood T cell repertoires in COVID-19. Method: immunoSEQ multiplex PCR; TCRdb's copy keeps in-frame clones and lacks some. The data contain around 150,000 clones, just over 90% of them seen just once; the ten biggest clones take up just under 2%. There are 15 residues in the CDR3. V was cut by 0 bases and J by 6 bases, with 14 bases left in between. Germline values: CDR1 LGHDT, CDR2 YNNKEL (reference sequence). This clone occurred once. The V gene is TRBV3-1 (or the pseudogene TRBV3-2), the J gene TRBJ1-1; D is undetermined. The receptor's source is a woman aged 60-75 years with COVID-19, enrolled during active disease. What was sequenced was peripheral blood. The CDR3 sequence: CASSQDMKGVAEAFF. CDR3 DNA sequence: TGTGCCAGCAGCCAAGATATGAAGGGAGTAGCTGAAGCTTTCTTT.